These 5 T cell receptor beta chains share one sample of origin, sequenced in a study of blood T cell repertoires in COVID-19. The data were produced by immunoSEQ multiplex PCR, yet TCRdb's version contains in-frame clones alone and is incomplete. The table has 50,000 to 65,000 clones, approximately 86% seen once. The sequenced material came from peripheral blood. These receptors all come from a man in his forties with acute or convalescent COVID-19.

This chain links TRBV19 with TRBJ1-3, with unresolved D. Looked up from germline, CDR1 is LNHDA and CDR2 is SQIVND (reference sequence). The CDR3 is 15 amino acids. V was shortened by 3 bases and J by 0 bases, with 9 bases between the two germline ends. For the CDR3, the DNA is TGTGCCAGTAGTATCGACACCCTCTCTGGAAACACCATATATTTT. Translating it yields CASSIDTLSGNTIYF. The complete variable domain, with remaining parts taken from reference TRBV19 and TRBJ1-3, reads DGGITQSPKYLFRKEGQNVTLSCEQNLNHDAMYWYRQDPGQGLRLIYYSQIVNDFQKGDIAEGYSVSREKKESFPLTVTSAQKNPTAFYLCASSIDTLSGNTIYFGEGSWLTVV.

This chain links TRBV24-1 with TRBJ2-2; possibly TRBD1 for D (5 bases). The CDR3 contains 14 residues. Trimming pared 4 bases from V and 5 bases from J, leaving 10 bases between. CDR1 and CDR2 (germline): KGHDR, SFDVKD. The CDR3 spells CATSDWGRTGELFF. The CDR3 coding sequence is TGTGCCACCAGTGACTGGGGCCGAACCGGGGAGCTGTTTTTT.

This clone was picked up a small number of times. This chain connects TRBV11-3 to TRBJ1-2; D is unresolved. V was pared by 0 bases and J by 0 bases, with 5 bases between. The CDR3 length is 14 residues. The germline CDR1 and CDR2 sequences are SGHNT and YENEEA. CDR3 nucleotides: TGTGCCAGCAGCTTAGACCCCACTAACTATGGCTACACCTTC. Protein sequence: CASSLDPTNYGYTF.

The chain carries TRBV24-1 and TRBJ1-1; the D gene is possibly TRBD1 (5 bases). V was trimmed by 1 base and J by 9 bases, leaving 11 bases between them. The CDR3 contains 13 residues. The germline CDR1 and CDR2 sequences are KGHDR and SFDVKD. The CDR3 protein is CATSDFGEGKAFF. The CDR3 DNA follows: TGTGCCACCAGTGATTTTGGGGAGGGGAAAGCTTTCTTT.

The gene calls are TRBV19 and TRBJ2-2; D may be TRBD1 (6 bases). The germline V gene has CDR1 LNHDA and CDR2 SQIVND (reference sequence). V lost 10 bases and J lost 5, with 20 bases in between. The CDR3 has 15 residues. The chain's CDR3 is CATINTGSYTGELFF. For the CDR3, the DNA is TGTGCCACAATTAATACAGGGAGTTATACCGGGGAGCTGTTTTTT.